A selection of T cell receptor beta chains follows, all from one sample in a study of blood T cell repertoires in COVID-19. Using immunoSEQ multiplex PCR, the repertoire was profiled, and TCRdb retains in-frame clones only, with some absent. The data show roughly 220,000 clones, 82% seen once. Sequencing was carried out using PBMCs or T cells enriched from blood (not recorded which). The receptors stem from a man in his forties who had recovered from COVID-19. The CDR3 runs from the conserved cysteine through the conserved F or W. Each record gives: J gene, clone size, V gene, D gene, CDR3 DNA, CDR3 protein. A D gene is named only where the DNA matches it firmly. Only part of the rows carry a size: once, few, many, or a class if the clone is expanded.

TRBJ1-1,few,TRBV18,.,TGTGCCAGCTCACTTCAGGCTAACACTGAAGCTTTCTTT,CASSLQANTEAFF
TRBJ2-7,.,TRBV29-1,TRBD2,TGCAGCGTTGTTTCTAGCGGGCGCGAGCAGTACTTC,CSVVSSGREQYF
TRBJ2-7,.,TRBV28,TRBD1,TGTGCCAGCACCTCCGGGACAGGGGCCTACGAGCAGTACTTC,CASTSGTGAYEQYF
TRBJ2-2,.,TRBV9,.,TGTGCCAGCAGCGTAGACCCACTTTCCGGGGAGCTGTTTTTT,CASSVDPLSGELFF
TRBJ1-1,few,TRBV7-3,.,TGTGCCAGCAGCCCTAGGATGGGTACTGAAGCTTTCTTT,CASSPRMGTEAFF
TRBJ2-2,.,TRBV6-4,TRBD2,TGTGCCAGCGACCTGGAGACTAGCGGGATTATCGGGGAGCTGTTTTTT,CASDLETSGIIGELFF
TRBJ1-2,few,TRBV6-2/TRBV6-3,TRBD1,TGTGCCAGCAGTCTACAGGGGGCTAACTATGGCTACACCTTC,CASSLQGANYGYTF
TRBJ2-5,.,TRBV4-1,TRBD1,TGCGCCAGCAGCCAAGGACCCAGACAGGGTTATGAGACCCAGTACTTC,CASSQGPRQGYETQYF
TRBJ2-3,.,TRBV21-1,.,TGTGCCAGCAGCGGTACTAGCGGGAGCACAGATACGCAGTATTTT,CASSGTSGSTDTQYF
TRBJ1-1,.,TRBV9,.,TGTGCCAGCAGCCCCATAGGAGGGGAGGGGGGGAGCGAAGCTTTCTTT,CASSPIGGEGGSEAFF
TRBJ1-4,.,TRBV5-1,TRBD1,TGCGCCAGCAGCTTGGGACAGGGTGCGACTAATGAAAAACTGTTTTTT,CASSLGQGATNEKLFF
TRBJ1-5,few,TRBV19,TRBD1,TGTGCCAGTGGCGACAGGGCACGCAATCAGCCCCAGCATTTT,CASGDRARNQPQHF
TRBJ1-2,few,TRBV5-1,TRBD1,TGCGCCAGCAGCTCGGGACAGGGAAAGGCTTCAGGAGGCTACACCTTC,CASSSGQGKASGGYTF
TRBJ1-1,.,TRBV28,TRBD1,TGTGCCAGCAGTAGCACAGGGGGCCAGGAAGCTTTCTTT,CASSSTGGQEAFF
TRBJ1-5,few,TRBV28,TRBD1,TGTGCCAGCAGTTTCTCCGGGACAGGGGGCTTAATGGATTGGAATCAGCCCCAGCATTTT,CASSFSGTGGLMDWNQPQHF
TRBJ2-2,.,TRBV5-4,.,TGTGCCAGCAGCTTGGACGGGGGAGGAACCGGGGAGCTGTTTTTT,CASSLDGGGTGELFF
TRBJ1-2,.,TRBV7-9,TRBD1,TGTGCCAGCAGCTTAGGAACAGGGGAGAGCGGCTACACCTTC,CASSLGTGESGYTF
TRBJ1-4,.,TRBV12-1,.,TGTGCCAGCAGCTTTATCTCCCGGGACAGGGGGGGGGAAAATGAAAAACTGTTTTTT,CASSFISRDRGGENEKLFF
TRBJ1-2,once,TRBV24-1,TRBD1,TGTGCCACCAGGATCCGGGACAGGGCTCGTTTATCTGGCTACACCTTC,CATRIRDRARLSGYTF
TRBJ2-1,.,TRBV2,TRBD1,TGTGCCAGCGGGTTGGTCGGACAGGGCTCGGGGCAGTTCTTC,CASGLVGQGSGQFF
TRBJ2-5,.,TRBV18,TRBD1,TGTGCCAGCTCACCAGGGACAGGGGGCAGGGAGACCCAGTACTTC,CASSPGTGGRETQYF
TRBJ1-1,.,TRBV7-6,TRBD1,TGTGCCAGCAGCGCAGGGGGCCCTGAAGCTTTCTTT,CASSAGGPEAFF
TRBJ2-3,.,TRBV11-2,TRBD2,TGTGCCAGCAGCCAGGGACTAGGGGGGACCACAGATACGCAGTATTTT,CASSQGLGGTTDTQYF
TRBJ2-1,few,TRBV7-9,TRBD2,TGTGCCAGCAGCGGTCTTAGCGGGAGGCGTTGGGGTGAGCAGTTCTTC,CASSGLSGRRWGEQFF
TRBJ2-2,.,TRBV24-1,.,TGTGCCACCAGTGATCCCCGCTCGGGGGTGGACACCGGGGAGCTGTTTTTT,CATSDPRSGVDTGELFF
TRBJ2-7,.,TRBV15,.,TGTGCCACCAGCAGAGGTGGGAGCGCTACCGAGCAGTACTTC,CATSRGGSATEQYF
TRBJ2-4,.,TRBV6-1,TRBD1,TGTGCCAGCAGTGACCCGGGACAGGGGGCTGTCAACATTCAGTACTTC,CASSDPGQGAVNIQYF
TRBJ1-4,many,TRBV5-5,TRBD1,TGTGCCAGCGCGGACAGGCTTAATGAAAAACTGTTTTTT,CASADRLNEKLFF